The 8 T cell receptor beta chains below all came from one sample that was sequenced in a study of blood T cells in healthy people across ages. PCR was performed a second time for roughly 7 to 11 cycles using a sample-barcoded 5' primer and a J-beta primer mix. Each CDR3 protein is one row after TCRdb ran MiXCR on the 5' RACE reads. The sample includes about 1.4 million distinct CDR3 sequences, around 59% of them seen just once. Sample: blood. The receptors here all came from a man aged 18 to 29 in good health.

This chain uses TRBV4-1 with TRBJ2-7; either TRBD1 or TRBD2 may fit D (5 bases each). The CDR3 totals 14 residues. Germline V lookup: CDR1 MGHRA, CDR2 YSYEKL. Trimming took 4 bases from V and 3 from J, leaving 13 bases between them. The chain's CDR3 is CASSLNGAGYEQYF. The CDR3 nucleotides read TGCGCCAGCAGCCTGAACGGGGCAGGCTACGAGCAGTACTTC.

V usage is TRBV4-1 and J usage is TRBJ1-2; maybe TRBD1 (6 bases). In germline, CDR1 is MGHRA, CDR2 YSYEKL. The V end lost 1 base, the J end lost 8 bases, and 14 bases lay between the germline ends. The CDR3 spans 14 residues. The CDR3 nucleotides read TGCGCCAGCAGCCAAGTAGGGGGGAGTGGGGGCTACACCTTC. This gives the protein CASSQVGGSGGYTF.

The chain is built from TRBV9 and TRBJ1-1; D unclear. CDR1 is SGDLS and CDR2 is YYNGEE in the germline V gene. V gave up 4 bases and J gave up 1 base, with 14 bases separating them. This CDR3 region has 15 residues. The CDR3 is CASSPKGVGNTEAFF. The CDR3 DNA reads as TGTGCCAGCAGCCCCAAAGGTGTGGGGAACACTGAAGCTTTCTTT. The entire variable domain, with the rest obtained from reference TRBV9 and TRBJ1-1, is as follows: DSGVTQTPKHLITATGQRVTLRCSPRSGDLSVYWYQQSLDQGLQFLIQYYNGEERAKGNILERFSAQQFPDLHSELNLSSLELGDSALYFCASSPKGVGNTEAFFGQGTRLTVV.

Note on this clonotype: This may be a read error, as it is one base from a much larger clone. This sequence joins TRBV3-1 and TRBJ2-3; the D call may be TRBD1 or TRBD2 (6 bases each). V was cut by 4 bases and J by 4 bases, with 18 bases left in between. CDR3 length: 16 amino acids. The germline gives CDR1 LGHDT, CDR2 YNNKEL (reference sequence). The CDR3: CASSLLPGEGADTQYF. The DNA for the CDR3 is TGTGCCAGCAGCCTTCTACCGGGAGAGGGGGCAGATACGCAGTATTTT.

This chain joins TRBV7-2 and TRBJ2-5; 10 bases fit TRBD2. The J call could be wrong; TRBJ2-7 is a better fit for the DNA end. The V gene's germline CDR1 is SGHTA and CDR2 FQGNSA. This CDR3 comprises 14 residues. Here the CDR3 DNA reads TGTGCCAGCAACCAAGCGGGAGGGCCATACGAGCAGTACTTC. Translated: CASNQAGGPYEQYF.

V and J are TRBV21-1 and TRBJ2-5; TRBD1, the table's D call, lacks a check against the DNA. TRBV21-1 is classified as a pseudogene. The CDR3 totals 12 residues. In DNA form, the CDR3 reads TGTGCCAGCAGGGCCCCTTCGCGGACCCAGTACTTC. This codes for CASRAPSRTQYF.

The chain is built from TRBV29-1 and TRBJ2-7; D is ambiguous. Trimming took off 7 bases at V and 6 bases at J, with 10 bases between the two ends. This CDR3 has 10 amino acids. Germline V CDR1 and CDR2: SQVTM, ANQGSEA. The CDR3 region has the DNA TGCAGCGCAGGTGTTAGCGAGCAGTACTTC. Its protein product is CSAGVSEQYF.

This clonotype showed up just a few times. The CDR3 is CASKIGDDTDTQYF. CDR3 DNA sequence: TGTGCCAGCAAGATCGGGGACGACACAGATACGCAGTATTTT. The chain has TRBV9 and TRBJ2-3; D is possibly TRBD1 or TRBD2 (5 bases each). The V and J ends lost 6 bases and 2 bases respectively, with 13 bases between them. The CDR3 covers 14 residues. CDR1 is SGDLS and CDR2 is YYNGEE in the germline V gene. Full variable domain (outside the CDR3, taken from reference TRBV9 and TRBJ2-3): DSGVTQTPKHLITATGQRVTLRCSPRSGDLSVYWYQQSLDQGLQFLIQYYNGEERAKGNILERFSAQQFPDLHSELNLSSLELGDSALYFCASKIGDDTDTQYFGPGTRLTVL.